This TCR beta chain was captured by sequencing in a study of blood T cell repertoires in COVID-19. As for the study in general: Sites in the United States, Italy and Spain provided acute and convalescent COVID-19 samples. PBMCs, B-cell-depleted T cells, or T cells were the source of the cDNA or gDNA that made up the material.

This clone was recorded only once. The ends lost 3 bases at V and 5 bases at J; junction bases unmatched: 11. The CDR3 runs to 16 residues. Per the germline V gene, CDR1 is SGDLS and CDR2 is YYNGEE. How the authors handled the data: Researchers report that nucleated cell counts were estimated from reference gene primer amplification. Libraries were prepared by immunoSEQ multiplex PCR; TCRdb keeps only in-frame clonotypes and omits some of them. V, J and clone size reflect that table, while D and trimming were determined from the DNA. The table lists 72,000 or so clones, 65% to 90% of them singletons, with approximately 16% in the top ten.

The chain has TRBV9 and TRBJ2-5; 9 bases line up with TRBD2. The sequence came from a man of 80 years or more with active COVID-19. Sequencing was carried out using peripheral blood. CDR3 bases: TGTGCCAGCAGCGCCAATAGCGGGGGCGGCGCGGAGACCCAGTACTTC. Translation gives CASSANSGGGAETQYF.